Below, one TCR beta chain is given with its context. This sample is drawn from a study of blood T cell repertoires in COVID-19. Turning to the study itself: COVID-19 samples collected from the United States, Italy and Spain covered acute and convalescent phases. T cells, B-cell-depleted T cells, or PBMCs supplied cDNA or gDNA.

CDR3 length equals 15 residues. In germline, CDR1 is GTSNPN, CDR2 SVGIG (reference sequence). The V and J ends lost 1 base and 0 bases respectively, with 12 bases between them. In the source study's methods: Nucleated cell counts were estimated from reference gene primer amplification. Assay used: immunoSEQ multiplex PCR; TCRdb lists only in-frame clones, some missing. The V and J calls and clone size are taken from that table; D and trimming were inferred from the DNA. Of 300,000 to 400,000 clones listed, approximately 86% were seen once; the top ten hold about 3%. The clonotype was recovered from a human donor in a cohort sampled during active COVID-19. Sequencing was performed on peripheral blood. The gene calls are TRBV30 and TRBJ2-5; D not certain. The CDR3 reads CAWSATSQYQETQYF. In nucleotides, the CDR3 is TGTGCCTGGAGTGCGACCTCACAGTACCAAGAGACCCAGTACTTC.